This T cell receptor (beta chain) was identified during a study of CD8+ T cells in alopecia areata. The CDR3 sequence is 15 residues long. From germline, CDR1 is SEHNR and CDR2 FQNEAQ (reference sequence). Trimming left V 5 bases short and J 9 bases short, with 17 bases between. Treatment given: oral pan-JAK inhibitor, 5-10 mg twice daily. Extracted RNA was reverse transcribed, and the resulting cDNA served as sequencing template. Generated by immunoSEQ multiplex PCR, the TCRdb table keeps only in-frame clones and is missing some. The sample includes 250,000 to 300,000 clones, about three fifths of them seen just once.

This sample comprised CD4+ T cells sorted from blood, obtained at week 24, from a patient treated with tofacitinib. This receptor was taken from a human donor with alopecia areata. The chain recombines TRBV7-9 with TRBJ1-6, with unresolved D. The CDR3 coding sequence is TGTGCCAGCAGCCCTGGTGGTTTGAGAGGTTCACCCCTCCACTTT. Protein: CASSPGGLRGSPLHF.